These T cell receptor beta chains were read from a single sample in a study of siplizumab effects on memory and regulatory T cells. The table came from immunoSEQ multiplex PCR; TCRdb's copy has only in-frame clones and leaves some out. The data show roughly 26,000 clones, 80% to 90% seen once. Specimen: memory CD4+ T cells sorted from blood. The receptors were sampled from a human donor in good health. Each CDR3 is given with its conserved first and last residue. A D gene is named only where the DNA matches it firmly. Some rows mark clone size as missing; the rest say once, few, many or name a class of expanded clone.

cdr3_aa cdr3_nt j_call d_call v_call clone_size
CASGPKQGLWAGANVLTF TGTGCTAGTGGGCCTAAACAGGGGCTGTGGGCTGGGGCCAACGTCCTGACTTTC TRBJ2-6 TRBD1 TRBV12-5 -
CAWSVPPGHLNTEAFF TGTGCCTGGAGTGTCCCACCGGGACACCTGAACACTGAAGCTTTCTTT TRBJ1-1 - TRBV30 -
CASSLVSGYTGELFF TGTGCCAGCAGCTTGGTAAGCGGATACACCGGGGAGCTGTTTTTT TRBJ2-2 - TRBV5-6 few
CASRGTGSGQPQYF TGTGCCAGCAGGGGGACAGGGTCTGGTCAGCCCCAGTATTTT TRBJ2-3 TRBD1 TRBV6-5 -
CASSLEGRAEREQFF TGCGCCAGCAGCTTGGAGGGGAGGGCCGAACGAGAGCAGTTCTTC TRBJ2-1 TRBD2 TRBV5-1 -
CSAGPGDYEQYF TGCAGCGCCGGGCCGGGGGACTACGAGCAGTACTTC TRBJ2-7 - TRBV29-1 once
CASSYSEAVNTEAFF TGTGCCAGCAGTTACTCGGAGGCGGTGAACACTGAAGCTTTCTTT TRBJ1-1 - TRBV6-6 -
CASSFTGETGELFF TGTGCCAGCAGTTTCACTGGGGAGACCGGGGAGCTGTTTTTT TRBJ2-2 - TRBV6-5 once
CASSPEGAAGNTIYF TGCGCCAGCAGCCCCGAGGGGGCAGCGGGAAACACCATATATTTT TRBJ1-3 TRBD1 TRBV5-1 few
CASRNRVGEQFF TGTGCCAGTAGGAACAGGGTTGGTGAGCAGTTCTTC TRBJ2-1 - TRBV19 -
CATSSIQGAANTF TGTGCCACCAGCAGTATCCAGGGGGCGGCGAACACCTTC TRBJ1-2 TRBD1 TRBV15 -
CASSPTGIRETQYF TGCGCCAGCAGCCCGACAGGGATAAGAGAGACCCAGTACTTC TRBJ2-5 TRBD1 TRBV5-1 -
CASSPLRSETQYF TGCGCCAGCAGTCCCCTGCGGTCAGAGACCCAGTACTTC TRBJ2-5 - TRBV5-1 -
CSVDRQGAYNEQFF TGCAGCGTTGACCGTCAGGGGGCTTACAATGAGCAGTTCTTC TRBJ2-1 TRBD1 TRBV29-1 -
CASSLAGVDEKLFF TGTGCCAGCAGCTTAGCAGGGGTCGATGAAAAACTGTTTTTT TRBJ1-4 - TRBV7-9 -
CASSPPRQLSGNTIYF TGTGCCAGCAGCCCCCCCCGACAGCTCTCTGGAAACACCATATATTTT TRBJ1-3 - TRBV5-6 -
CASSPFDRAETQYF TGTGCCAGCTCACCATTCGACAGGGCGGAGACCCAGTACTTC TRBJ2-5 TRBD1 TRBV18 -
CASSASTGGSGANVLTF TGTGCCAGCAGTGCCTCCACAGGGGGCTCTGGGGCCAACGTCCTGACTTTC TRBJ2-6 TRBD1 TRBV6-1 -
CAWTQGTYTQYF TGTGCCTGGACCCAAGGGACCTATACGCAGTATTTT TRBJ2-3 - TRBV30 -
CASSQSGGTYGYTF TGTGCCAGCAGTCAATCCGGGGGTACCTATGGCTACACCTTC TRBJ1-2 - TRBV11-2 -
CASNLRAEAFF TGTGCCAGCAACCTCAGGGCTGAAGCTTTCTTT TRBJ1-1 - TRBV5-4 -
CASSLGYSEQFF TGTGCCAGCAGCCTGGGGTATAGTGAGCAGTTCTTC TRBJ2-1 - TRBV7-3 -
CASSLQGYGDTEAFF TGCGCCAGCAGCTTGCAGGGGTATGGGGACACTGAAGCTTTCTTT TRBJ1-1 - TRBV5-1 -
CASSLMGLRDTQYF TGTGCCAGCAGCTTAATGGGTTTAAGAGATACGCAGTATTTT TRBJ2-3 - TRBV7-2 -
CASSSVGANGETQYF TGTGCTAGCAGCTCGGTCGGGGCGAATGGTGAGACCCAGTACTTC TRBJ2-5 - TRBV7-7 -
CASSLDRVAGNTIYF TGTGCCAGCAGCTTGGACAGGGTGGCTGGAAACACCATATATTTT TRBJ1-3 - TRBV5-6 -
CATSRGTSGSETQYF TGTGCCACCAGCAGAGGGACTAGCGGGAGTGAGACCCAGTACTTC TRBJ2-5 TRBD2 TRBV15 -
CASDLAGWDNEQFF TGTGCCAGCGACCTAGCGGGGTGGGACAATGAGCAGTTCTTC TRBJ2-1 TRBD2 TRBV2 -
CASRAAGGSGYEQYF TGTGCCAGCAGGGCAGCGGGAGGAAGTGGTTACGAGCAGTACTTC TRBJ2-7 TRBD2 TRBV2 once